This T cell receptor beta chain was identified in a study of HIV-infected patients and healthy controls. From the 5' RACE reads, TCRdb called clonotypes with MiXCR, one entry per CDR3 protein. The data show tens of thousands of distinct CDR3 sequences, 15% to 20% seen once. This TCR was sampled from a human donor in good health. The sequenced material came from CD4+ T cells from blood.

The DNA for the CDR3 is TGTGCCAGCAGTTTAGGGTCTAGCGGGAGTGGGGCCAACGTCCTGACTTTC. Its protein is CASSLGSSGSGANVLTF. The V gene is TRBV7-3, the J gene TRBJ2-6, with 10 bases matching TRBD2. CDR3 length equals 17 residues. Looked up from germline, CDR1 is SGHTA and CDR2 is FQGTGA. V dropped 6 bases and J dropped 3; count of bases not matched to a gene: 8. Complete variable domain (other parts from reference TRBV7-3 and TRBJ2-6): GAGVSQTPSNKVTEKGKYVELRCDPISGHTALYWYRQSLGQGPEFLIYFQGTGAADDSGLPNDRFFAVRPEGSVSTLKIQRTERGDSAVYLCASSLGSSGSGANVLTFGAGSRLTVL.